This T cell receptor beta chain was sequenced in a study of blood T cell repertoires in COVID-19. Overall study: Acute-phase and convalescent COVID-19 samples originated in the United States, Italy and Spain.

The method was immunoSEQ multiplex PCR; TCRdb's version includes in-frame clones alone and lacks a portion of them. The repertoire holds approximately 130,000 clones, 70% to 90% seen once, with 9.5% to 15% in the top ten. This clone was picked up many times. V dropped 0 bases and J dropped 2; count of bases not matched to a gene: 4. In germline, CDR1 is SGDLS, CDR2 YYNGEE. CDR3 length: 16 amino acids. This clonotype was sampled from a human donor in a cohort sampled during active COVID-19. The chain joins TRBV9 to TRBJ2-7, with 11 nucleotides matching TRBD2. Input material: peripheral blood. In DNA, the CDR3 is TGTGCCAGCAGCGTAGCTAAGACTAGCGGGGCCTACGAGCAGTACTTC. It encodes CASSVAKTSGAYEQYF.